This section outlines one T cell receptor beta chain sequence together with its context. As yet, its antigen is unknown. The data stem from a study of T cell responses to AZD1222 COVID-19 vaccine. At the level of the study: Investigators merged groups given second doses at roughly 4 or roughly 12 weeks.

Study results and limitations: Just a handful of people given AZD1222 tested seropositive at baseline. Variant regions that are unmutated are reportedly the target of nearly half of spike-specific TCRs.

The CDR3 length is 17 residues. The germline V gene encodes CDR1 LGHNA and CDR2 YNFKEQ. Trimming removed 2 bases at V and 1 base at J, with 15 bases between. The method was immunoSEQ multiplex PCR; TCRdb's version includes in-frame clones alone and lacks a portion of them. The top ten clones hold under 25% of a sample with fewer than 90,000 clones, roughly 87% of them seen once. This receptor was obtained from an adult in good health. This chain connects TRBV4-2 to TRBJ2-4; D is possibly TRBD2 (5 bases). Here the sequenced sample was peripheral blood, taken on day 0 of AZD1222 vaccination. Here the CDR3 reads CASSQPSGHEAKNIQYF. The CDR3 bases are TGTGCCAGCAGCCAACCAAGCGGCCACGAGGCCAAAAACATTCAGTACTTC.